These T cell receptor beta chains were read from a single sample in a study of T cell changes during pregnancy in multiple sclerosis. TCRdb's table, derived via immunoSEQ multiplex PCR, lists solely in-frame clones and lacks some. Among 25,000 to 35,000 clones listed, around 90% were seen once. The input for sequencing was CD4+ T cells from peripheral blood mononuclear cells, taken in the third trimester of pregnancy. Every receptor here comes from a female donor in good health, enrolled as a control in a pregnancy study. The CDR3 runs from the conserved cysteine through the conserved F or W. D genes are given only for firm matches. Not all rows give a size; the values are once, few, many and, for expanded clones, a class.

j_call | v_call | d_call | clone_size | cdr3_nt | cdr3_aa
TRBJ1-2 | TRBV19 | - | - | TGTGCCAGTAGTATACATGGCTCAAACTATGGCTACACCTTC | CASSIHGSNYGYTF
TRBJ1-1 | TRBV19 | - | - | TGTGCCAGTAGTATAGATTCGGGTTGGACTGAAGCTTTCTTT | CASSIDSGWTEAFF
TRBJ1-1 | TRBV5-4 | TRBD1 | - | TGTGCCAGCAGCCCGGCGGGACAGGGTAATATTCGGACTGAAGCTTTCTTT | CASSPAGQGNIRTEAFF
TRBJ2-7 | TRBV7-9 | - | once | TGTGCCAGCAGCTTTCTCCAGGGTAACGAGCAGTACTTC | CASSFLQGNEQYF
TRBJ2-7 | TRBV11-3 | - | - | TGTGCCAGCACCCCTTTCGGAGCCACGACTTACGAGCAGTACTTC | CASTPFGATTYEQYF
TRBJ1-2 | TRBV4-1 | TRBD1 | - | TGCGCCAGCAGCCGTCAGGGGGACCAGACCTATGGCTACACCTTC | CASSRQGDQTYGYTF
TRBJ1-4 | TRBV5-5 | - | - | TGTGCCAGCAGCTTCACGGACAGTGGGACTGAAAAACTGTTTTTT | CASSFTDSGTEKLFF
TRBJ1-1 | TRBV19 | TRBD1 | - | TGTGCCAGCAGGGACAGTTTGAACACTGAAGCTTTCTTT | CASRDSLNTEAFF
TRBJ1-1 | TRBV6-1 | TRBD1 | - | TGTGCCAGCAGCGCGACAGGGCCCACTGAAGCTTTCTTT | CASSATGPTEAFF
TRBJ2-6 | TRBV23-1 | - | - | TGCGCCAGCAGTCACCCGCGACAGGAGAGCTCTGGGGCCAACGTCCTGACTTTC | CASSHPRQESSGANVLTF
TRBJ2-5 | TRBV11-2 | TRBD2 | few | TGTGCCAGCAGCCAAGCATTAGCGGGGGGAGAGACCCAGTACTTC | CASSQALAGGETQYF
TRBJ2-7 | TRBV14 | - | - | TGTGCCAGCAGCCAAGTAGTTGGTCCTCGGGGCGAGCAGTACTTC | CASSQVVGPRGEQYF
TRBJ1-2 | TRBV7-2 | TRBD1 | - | TGTGCCAGCAGCTTAGCGCTGACAGGGCTCTATGGCTACACCTTC | CASSLALTGLYGYTF
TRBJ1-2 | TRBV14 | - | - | TGTGCCAGCAGCCCAGGGTTTCTGACGTTTTCGAACTATGGCTACACCTTC | CASSPGFLTFSNYGYTF
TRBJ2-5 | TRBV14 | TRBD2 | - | TGTGCCAGCAGCCAAGTGTGGGAGGGCCTAGAGACCCAGTACTTC | CASSQVWEGLETQYF
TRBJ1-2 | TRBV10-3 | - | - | TGTGCCATCAGTGAGGTCCTGATCGAGTTCACCTTC | CAISEVLIEFTF
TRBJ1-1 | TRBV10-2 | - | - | TGCGCCAGCAGTGATCGGGGGAGTCGCACTGAAGCTTTCTTT | CASSDRGSRTEAFF
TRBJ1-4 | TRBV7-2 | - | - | TGTGCCAGCAGCAGCGTTCAGTTTAATGAAAAACTGTTTTTT | CASSSVQFNEKLFF
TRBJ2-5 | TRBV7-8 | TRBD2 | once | TGTGCCAGCAGCTTAGGAGGACTAGCGGGGGCTCTCGAGACCCAGTACTTC | CASSLGGLAGALETQYF
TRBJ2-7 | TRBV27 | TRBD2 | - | TGTGCCAGCAGTGCAACCGGACTAGCGGGTTCCTACGAGCAGTACTTC | CASSATGLAGSYEQYF
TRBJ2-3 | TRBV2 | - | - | TGTGCCAGCAGTCCTAGGACAGATACGCAGTATTTT | CASSPRTDTQYF
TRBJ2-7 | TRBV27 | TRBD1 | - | TGTGCCAGCAGAGGGACAGGGACCTACGAGCAGTACTTC | CASRGTGTYEQYF
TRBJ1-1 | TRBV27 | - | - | TGTGCCAGCAGTATCGTTGGGGCCTATGAAGCTTTCTTT | CASSIVGAYEAFF
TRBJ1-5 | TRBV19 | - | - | TGTGCCAGTAGTATTTTACAGGGCTTGAGCAATCAGCCCCAGCATTTT | CASSILQGLSNQPQHF
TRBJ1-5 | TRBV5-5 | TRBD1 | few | TGTGCCAGCAGCGCGGGGACAGGGGTGAACAATCAGCCCCAGCATTTT | CASSAGTGVNNQPQHF
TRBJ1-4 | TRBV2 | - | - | TGTGCCAGCAGTGAAGAGGTCAGGGGAAGTAATGAAAAACTGTTTTTT | CASSEEVRGSNEKLFF
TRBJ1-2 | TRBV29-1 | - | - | TGCAGCGTTTATACGGAGGGGGGGCCGCGCTATGGCTACACCTTC | CSVYTEGGPRYGYTF
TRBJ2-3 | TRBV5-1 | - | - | TGCGCCAGCAGCTTGGGGAGGGATACGCAGTATTTT | CASSLGRDTQYF
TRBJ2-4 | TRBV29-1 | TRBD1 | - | TGCAGCGTTTTACAGGGGCTGGCCAAAAACATTCAGTACTTC | CSVLQGLAKNIQYF
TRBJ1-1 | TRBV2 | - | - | TGTGCCAGCAAAAAAGGGTTAGGGGCCCTTAACACTGAAGCTTTCTTT | CASKKGLGALNTEAFF
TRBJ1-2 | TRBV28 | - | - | TGTGCCAGCAGTTTTGCGGAAGTTTCTCGCGGCTACACCTTC | CASSFAEVSRGYTF
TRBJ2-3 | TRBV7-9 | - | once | TGTGCCAGCAGCTTAGGAGGCGCTACAGATACGCAGTATTTT | CASSLGGATDTQYF
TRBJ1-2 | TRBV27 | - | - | TGTGCCAGCAGTTTGTCGGGATCTACTAACTATGGCTACACCTTC | CASSLSGSTNYGYTF
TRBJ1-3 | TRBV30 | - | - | TGTGCCTCCGAAGACAGACGCTCTGGAAACACCATATATTTT | CASEDRRSGNTIYF
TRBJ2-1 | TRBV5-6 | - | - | TGTGCCAGCAGCGCCCCTAGAGGCTCCTACAATGAGCAGTTCTTC | CASSAPRGSYNEQFF